This note documents a single T cell receptor (beta chain) sequence. V lost 6 bases and J 0 bases, leaving 17 bases between the germline ends. This CDR3 has 16 residues. The sample comes from a study of CD8 T cells in Susac syndrome. TCR beta sequencing covered blood CD8+ and CD4+ T cells. RNA amounts of roughly 0.5 to 1 ug underwent reverse transcription with random hexamers. TCRdb re-called the immunoSEQ multiplex PCR reads with MiXCR, one entry per CDR3 protein. The sample has approximately 280,000 distinct CDR3 sequences, roughly 81% seen once. This TCR was recovered from a human donor with multiple sclerosis. The sequenced sample was CD8+ T cells from PBMCs. The V call is TRBV12-3 or TRBV12-4, the J call TRBJ1-2; D not certain. CDR3 DNA: TGTGCCAGCAGCCCCTCTAGGGAGGCAGCTAACTATGGCTACACCTTC. This encodes CASSPSREAANYGYTF.